Below, 28 T cell receptor beta chains from the same sample are listed, as sequenced in a study of blood T cell repertoires in COVID-19. The method was immunoSEQ multiplex PCR; TCRdb's version includes in-frame clones alone and lacks a portion of them. The repertoire has about 250,000 clones, approximately 85% of them found once; the top ten carry more than 4.5%. The sample comprised peripheral blood. The receptors derive from a man aged 50 to 59 with active or convalescent COVID-19.

This chain links TRBV11-3 with TRBJ1-2; D is possibly TRBD1 (6 bases). The CDR3 sequence is 19 residues long. Trimming removed 0 bases at V and 1 base at J, with 21 bases between. CDR1 is SGHNT and CDR2 is YENEEA in the germline V gene. The CDR3 nucleotides read TGTGCCAGCAGCTTAGACCAAGGGCAGGGGATTTGTTTTAACTATGGCTACACCTTC. It encodes CASSLDQGQGICFNYGYTF.

The rearrangement links TRBV27 to TRBJ2-1; TRBD2 matches at 7 bases. The trim removed 6 bases at V and 0 bases at J, leaving 5 bases unmatched. CDR3 length: 15 residues. Germline lookup yields CDR1 MNHEY and CDR2 SMNVEV (reference sequence). The CDR3, as DNA: TGTGCCAGCAGGTCTAGCGGAAGCTCCTACAATGAGCAGTTCTTC. Translated: CASRSSGSSYNEQFF.

The rearrangement joins TRBV6-6 to TRBJ1-1, with D perhaps TRBD1 (5 bases). V was pared by 4 bases and J by 2 bases, with 11 bases between. The CDR3 covers 14 residues. Germline V gene data show CDR1 as MNHNY and CDR2 as SVGAGI (reference sequence). CDR3 residues: CASSFPQGNTEAFF. DNA for the CDR3: TGTGCCAGCAGTTTCCCTCAGGGAAACACTGAAGCTTTCTTT.

This clone was seen a single time. An end of the junction does not agree with germline; a read error may underlie this. The V call is TRBV29-1, the J call TRBJ1-1, with TRBD1 identical over 7 bases. The CDR3 loop spans 11 amino acids. Per the germline V gene, CDR1 is SQVTM and CDR2 is ANQGSEA. The CDR3 coding sequence is TGCAGCGTTGAGGCCAGGGGGACAGAGTTATTT. Translated: CSVEARGTELF.

The chain carries TRBV6-5 and TRBJ2-2; 7 nucleotides agree with TRBD2. V was pared by 2 bases and J by 5 bases, with 5 bases of the junction left unmatched. Germline V gives CDR1 MNHEY, CDR2 SVGAGI. This CDR3 region has 15 residues. CDR3 coding DNA: TGTGCCAGCAGTTACAACGCGGGAGCGACCGGGGAGCTGTTTTTT. Translating gives CASSYNAGATGELFF.

This clone was seen a single time. This chain joins TRBV7-3 and TRBJ2-5; D is perhaps TRBD2 (6 bases). Trimming stripped 1 base from V and 1 base from J, with 10 bases between. This CDR3 contains 15 residues. Germline V CDR1 and CDR2: SGHTA, FQGTGA. CDR3 DNA: TGTGCCAGCAGCTTAATGGGGGGATTCCAAGAGACCCAGTACTTC. As protein: CASSLMGGFQETQYF.

For this clone: Other DNA sequences within the sample encode an identical CDR3. The J gene is TRBJ1-1, the V gene TRBV19; D is perhaps TRBD1 (6 bases). Trimming shortened V by 4 bases and J by 0 bases, and 9 bases separated the two germline ends. Germline CDR1 is LNHDA and CDR2 is SQIVND (reference sequence). This CDR3 is 14 amino acids long. CDR3 nucleotides: TGTGCCAGTAGTACGGGGGGCTTGAACACTGAAGCTTTCTTT. It codes for CASSTGGLNTEAFF. Together with reference TRBV19 and TRBJ1-1, the CDR3 gives the full variable domain: DGGITQSPKYLFRKEGQNVTLSCEQNLNHDAMYWYRQDPGQGLRLIYYSQIVNDFQKGDIAEGYSVSREKKESFPLTVTSAQKNPTAFYLCASSTGGLNTEAFFGQGTRLTVV.

V usage is TRBV27 and J usage is TRBJ1-6, with 8 bases identical to TRBD1. The CDR3 extends over 15 amino acids. Germline trimming cut 2 bases from V and 4 bases from J; bases unmatched to any gene: 1. CDR1 and CDR2 from the germline V gene are MNHEY and SMNVEV (reference sequence). CDR3 amino acids: CASSLTGGYNSPLHF. The CDR3, as DNA: TGTGCCAGCAGTTTAACAGGGGGATATAATTCACCCCTCCACTTT.

The rearrangement links TRBV4-2 to TRBJ1-2; D uncertain. Germline V lookup: CDR1 LGHNA, CDR2 YNFKEQ. V was trimmed by 2 bases and J by 3 bases, leaving 7 bases between them. The length of the CDR3 is 13 residues. The CDR3 nucleotides are TGTGCCAGCAGCCAATCGGTGTACTATGGCTACACCTTC. It translates to CASSQSVYYGYTF.

The chain joins TRBV13 to TRBJ2-7; 7 nucleotides agree with TRBD1. CDR3 length equals 14 residues. Unmatched junction bases numbered 4, after V lost 4 bases and J lost 1 base. Germline CDR1 and CDR2: PRHDT and FYEKMQ (reference sequence). The CDR3 loop reads CASSSRQGSYEQYF. The CDR3 DNA sequence: TGTGCCAGCAGCTCGCGACAGGGATCCTACGAGCAGTACTTC.

V gene TRBV14 combines with J gene TRBJ1-1; D is perhaps TRBD1 (6 bases). V was pared by 9 bases and J by 3 bases, with 20 bases between. The CDR3 totals 15 residues. Germline-derived CDR1 and CDR2 are SGHDN and FVKESK. The CDR3 sequence: CASPQAVRQDTEAFF. CDR3 in DNA: TGTGCCAGTCCACAAGCGGTGAGACAGGACACTGAAGCTTTCTTT.

The rearrangement uses TRBV5-8 and TRBJ1-1; a possible D gene is TRBD1 (6 bases). With 4 bases removed from V and 4 bases from J, the gap between germline ends came to 20 bases. CDR1 and CDR2 (germline): SGHTS, YDEGEE. There are 16 residues in the CDR3. The DNA of the CDR3 is TGTGCCAGCAGCGGGATAGGGGCAGGGGCTGGCACTGAAGCTTTCTTT. Its protein is CASSGIGAGAGTEAFF.

V and J are TRBV6-5 and TRBJ1-2; unclear D gene. Trimming removed 0 bases at V and 6 bases at J, with 8 bases between. This CDR3 has 13 residues. The germline CDR1 and CDR2 sequences are MNHEY and SVGAGI. CDR3 sequence (DNA): TGTGCCAGCAGTTACTCACTGTTAGATGGCTACACCTTC. It specifies CASSYSLLDGYTF.

J is TRBJ2-1 and V is TRBV30; weak D call: TRBD1 (6 bases). The CDR3 sequence is 18 residues long. Trimming removed 2 bases from V and 5 bases from J, with 25 bases in between. Germline V gene lookup returns CDR1 GTSNPN and CDR2 SVGIG (reference sequence). CDR3 loop: CAWSPGHLWAHPNNEQFF. CDR3 DNA: TGTGCCTGGAGTCCGGGACATCTATGGGCCCACCCGAACAATGAGCAGTTCTTC.

CDR3 bases: TGTGCCAGTAGTACCGACAGGTACTATGGCTACACCTTC. Translating gives CASSTDRYYGYTF. The chain combines TRBV19 with TRBJ1-2; perhaps TRBD1 as D (6 bases). The CDR3 has 13 amino acids. The V and J ends lost 4 bases and 3 bases respectively, with 9 bases between them. Germline CDR1 is LNHDA and CDR2 is SQIVND (reference sequence).

This clone came up once. The chain has TRBV14 and TRBJ1-5, with D possibly TRBD1 on 6 matching bases. The CDR3 spans 14 residues. The V gene's germline CDR1 is SGHDN and CDR2 FVKESK. The germline V and J ends were trimmed by 0 bases and 9 bases, with 12 bases remaining between them. The CDR3 reads CASSQEGGVRPQHF. Here the CDR3 DNA reads TGTGCCAGCAGCCAAGAAGGGGGGGTCAGGCCCCAGCATTTT.

This clone has only one observation. The chain is built from TRBV15 and TRBJ2-6, with TRBD1 matching 9 bases. The CDR3 runs to 14 residues. The germline V gene encodes CDR1 LNHNV and CDR2 YYDKDF (reference sequence). Germline trimming cut 9 bases from V and 0 bases from J; bases unmatched to any gene: 0. The CDR3 DNA reads TGTGCCACGACAGGGGGCTCTGGGGCCAACGTCCTGACTTTC. Protein: CATTGGSGANVLTF.

The rearrangement uses TRBV7-2 and TRBJ2-3, with a weak D call TRBD2 (6 bases). Germline lookup yields CDR1 SGHTA and CDR2 FQGNSA. V lost 4 bases and J lost 0, with 17 bases in between. The CDR3 extends over 17 amino acids. The CDR3 DNA is TGTGCCAGCAGCTACCTAGGGGCTAGCGCTAGCACAGATACGCAGTATTTT. This sequence encodes CASSYLGASASTDTQYF.

V is TRBV13 and J is TRBJ2-7, with D possibly being TRBD2 (6 bases). Germline CDR1 and CDR2: PRHDT and FYEKMQ (reference sequence). Trimming removed 7 bases from V and 6 bases from J, with 19 bases in between. The CDR3 has 14 amino acids. The CDR3 protein is CASTSVSGASEQYF. CDR3 nucleotide sequence: TGTGCCAGCACCTCCGTGTCGGGAGCCTCCGAGCAGTACTTC. Together with reference TRBV13 and TRBJ2-7, the CDR3 gives the full variable domain: AAGVIQSPRHLIKEKRETATLKCYPIPRHDTVYWYQQGPGQDPQFLISFYEKMQSDKGSIPDRFSAQQFSDYHSELNMSSLELGDSALYFCASTSVSGASEQYFGPGTRLTVT.

The chain couples TRBV29-1 to TRBJ2-3, with 11 bases that match TRBD1. The CDR3 length is 14 residues. Trimming cost V 6 bases and J 6 bases; bases outside gene matches: 8. Germline values: CDR1 SQVTM, CDR2 ANQGSEA. CDR3 sequence (DNA): TGCAGCGTCTACCGGGACAGGGGGATGGATACGCAGTATTTT. This codes for CSVYRDRGMDTQYF.

The J gene is TRBJ1-1, the V gene TRBV5-6; D unresolved. The V and J ends lost 0 bases and 6 bases respectively, with 6 bases between them. CDR3 size: 12 residues. CDR1 is SGHDT, CDR2 YYEEEE, per germline. CDR3 residues: CASSLDSAEAFF. For the CDR3, the DNA is TGTGCCAGCAGCTTGGATAGTGCTGAAGCTTTCTTT.

This chain joins TRBV18 and TRBJ1-2; D not resolved. The ends were cut back, 2 bases at V and 7 bases at J, with 11 bases in the middle. The CDR3 spans 13 residues. Germline-derived CDR1 and CDR2 are KGHSH and LQKENI. CDR3 amino acids: CASSPSVNGGYTF. Written as DNA, the CDR3 is TGTGCCAGCTCACCATCCGTCAACGGTGGCTACACCTTC.

V and J are TRBV7-2 and TRBJ1-3, with no clear D. Germline V gene sequence: CDR1 SGHTA, CDR2 FQGNSA. This CDR3 has 14 amino acids. Trimming took off 5 bases at V and 3 bases at J, with 11 bases between the two ends. The DNA of the CDR3 is TGTGCCAGCAGCCAACCTAATGATGGAAACACCATATATTTT. Amino acids: CASSQPNDGNTIYF.

J is TRBJ1-6 and V is TRBV5-6; D is unresolved. CDR1 is SGHDT and CDR2 is YYEEEE in the germline V gene. Trimming removed 0 bases from V and 0 bases from J, with 7 bases in between. This CDR3 is built from 16 residues. CDR3: CASSLVGSSYNSPLHF. CDR3 coding DNA: TGTGCCAGCAGCTTGGTTGGCAGCTCCTATAATTCACCCCTCCACTTT.

The sample holds one count of this clone. The rearrangement joins TRBV9 to TRBJ2-2, with 11 bases fitting TRBD1. The CDR3 runs 14 residues. J lost 1 base, V lost 10 bases, and 3 bases had no gene match. From germline, CDR1 is SGDLS and CDR2 YYNGEE. The CDR3 protein is CASGTGGNTGELFF. The CDR3 DNA sequence: TGTGCCTCCGGGACAGGGGGGAACACCGGGGAGCTGTTTTTT.

This chain uses TRBV7-6 with TRBJ2-5, with D possibly matching TRBD1 (6 bases). Germline V gene data show CDR1 as SGHVS and CDR2 as FNYEAQ. V dropped 3 bases and J dropped 5 bases, with 16 bases sitting between them. This CDR3 region has 15 residues. DNA of the CDR3: TGTGCCAGCAGCTTGGACAGAAAGAGGGGTGAGACCCAGTACTTC. Translating gives CASSLDRKRGETQYF.

This clone appeared a single time. The V and J genes are TRBV29-1 and TRBJ2-2; D possibly corresponds to TRBD2 (6 bases). CDR1 is SQVTM and CDR2 is ANQGSEA in the germline V gene. Trimming pared 7 bases from V and 3 bases from J, leaving 15 bases between. The length of the CDR3 is 14 residues. The CDR3 reads CSASRDSYTGELFF. CDR3 DNA: TGCAGCGCCAGCCGGGACTCCTACACCGGGGAGCTGTTTTTT.

This chain links TRBV18 with TRBJ1-6; D ambiguous. The CDR3 totals 13 residues. Trimming took 4 bases from V and 10 from J, leaving 11 bases between them. Germline-derived CDR1 and CDR2 are KGHSH and LQKENI. The DNA of the CDR3 is TGTGCCAGCTCACGCGAGGTGCGCTCACCCCTCCACTTT. It yields the protein CASSREVRSPLHF.